Below are 2 T cell receptor beta chains sequenced from a single sample in a study of cytomegalovirus exposure and HLA in healthy donors. This table comes from immunoSEQ multiplex PCR, and its TCRdb copy is limited to in-frame clones, with some not included. The sample has 68,000 or so clones, roughly 96% seen once. Sequences were obtained from PBMCs. These receptors were obtained from a man younger than 35 in good health and CMV-seronegative.

The J gene is TRBJ2-7, the V gene TRBV5-1; 8 bases are shared with TRBD2. In germline, CDR1 is SGHRS, CDR2 YFSETQ. The V and J ends lost 4 bases and 2 bases, in that order; junction bases with no gene match: 5. CDR3 length: 14 amino acids. This CDR3 reads CASSQGLATYEQYF. The CDR3, as DNA: TGCGCCAGCAGCCAAGGACTAGCCACCTACGAGCAGTACTTC.

The chain employs TRBV7-9 and TRBJ1-1; 10 bases map to TRBD1. The CDR3 runs 14 residues. CDR1 SEHNR and CDR2 FQNEAQ come from the germline V gene (reference sequence). V lost 3 bases to trimming and J lost 3 bases; unmatched junction nucleotides: 1. CDR3 region: CASSFGTGDTEAFF. The CDR3 coding sequence is TGTGCCAGCAGCTTCGGGACAGGGGACACTGAAGCTTTCTTT.